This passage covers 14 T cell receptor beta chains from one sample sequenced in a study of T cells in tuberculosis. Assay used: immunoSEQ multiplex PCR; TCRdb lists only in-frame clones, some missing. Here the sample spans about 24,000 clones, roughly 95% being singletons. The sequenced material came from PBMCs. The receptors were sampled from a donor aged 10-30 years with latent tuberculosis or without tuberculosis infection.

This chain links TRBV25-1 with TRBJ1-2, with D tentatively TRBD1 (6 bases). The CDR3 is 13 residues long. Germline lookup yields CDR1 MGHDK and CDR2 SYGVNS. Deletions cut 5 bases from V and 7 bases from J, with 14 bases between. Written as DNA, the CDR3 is TGTGCCAGCAGTAGTCGGGACATCGGTGGCTACACCTTC. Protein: CASSSRDIGGYTF.

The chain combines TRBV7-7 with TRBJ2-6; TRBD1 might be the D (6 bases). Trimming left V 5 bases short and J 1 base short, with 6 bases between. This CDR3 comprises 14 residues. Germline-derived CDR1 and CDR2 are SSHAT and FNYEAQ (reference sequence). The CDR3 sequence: CASSQGSGANVLTF. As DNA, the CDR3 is TGTGCCAGCAGCCAGGGGTCTGGGGCCAACGTCCTGACTTTC.

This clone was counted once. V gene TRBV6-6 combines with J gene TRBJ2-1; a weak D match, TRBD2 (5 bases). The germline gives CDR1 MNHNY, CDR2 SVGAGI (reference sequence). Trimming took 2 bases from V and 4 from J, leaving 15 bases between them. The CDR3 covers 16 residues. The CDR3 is CASSYRSGIGYNEQFF. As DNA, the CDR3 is TGTGCCAGCAGTTACCGGTCCGGGATAGGGTACAATGAGCAGTTCTTC.

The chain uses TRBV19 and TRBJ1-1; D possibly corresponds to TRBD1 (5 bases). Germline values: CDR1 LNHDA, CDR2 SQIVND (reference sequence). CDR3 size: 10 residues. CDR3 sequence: CGAGGPEAFF. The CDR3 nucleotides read TGTGGCGCGGGGGGACCTGAAGCTTTCTTT.

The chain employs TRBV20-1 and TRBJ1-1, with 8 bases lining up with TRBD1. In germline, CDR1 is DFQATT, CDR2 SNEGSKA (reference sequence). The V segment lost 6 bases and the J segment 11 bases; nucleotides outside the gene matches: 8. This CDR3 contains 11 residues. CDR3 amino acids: CSAPARGLAFF. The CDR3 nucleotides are TGCAGTGCCCCCGCCAGGGGGCTGGCTTTCTTT.

CDR3 sequence (DNA): TGTGCCAGCAGGACCGGGACTAGCGGGGGGGAGACCCAGTACTTC. This encodes CASRTGTSGGETQYF. V usage is TRBV11-2 and J usage is TRBJ2-5; TRBD2 agrees at 15 bases. This CDR3 region has 15 residues. The ends lost 6 bases at V and 5 bases at J; junction bases unmatched: 4. In germline, CDR1 is SGHAT, CDR2 FQNNGV.

The CDR3 DNA is TGTGCCAGCGTAGCCAACATCGGCTACGAGCAGTACTTC. It specifies CASVANIGYEQYF. The J gene is TRBJ2-7, the V gene TRBV6-5, with D unresolved. Germline values: CDR1 MNHEY, CDR2 SVGAGI. The V gene lost 8 bases and the J gene lost 3 bases, with 14 bases spanning the gap. The CDR3 covers 13 residues.

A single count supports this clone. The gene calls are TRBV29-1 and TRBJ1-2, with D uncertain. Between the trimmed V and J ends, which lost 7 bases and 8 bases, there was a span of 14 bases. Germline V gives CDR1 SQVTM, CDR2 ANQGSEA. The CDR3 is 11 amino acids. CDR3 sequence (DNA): TGCAGCGGGTGGAGGGAGGAGGGCTACACCTTC. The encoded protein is CSGWREEGYTF. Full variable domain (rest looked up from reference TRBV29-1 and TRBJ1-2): SAVISQKPSRDICQRGTSLTIQCQVDSQVTMMFWYRQQPGQSLTLIATANQGSEATYESGFVIDKFPISRPNLTFSTLTVSNMSPEDSSIYLCSGWREEGYTFGSGTRLTVV.

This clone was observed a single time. DNA of the CDR3: TGTGCCAGCAGTGACTCGAGTCCCTATCAGCCCCAGCATTTT. It codes for CASSDSSPYQPQHF. The rearrangement uses TRBV6-4 and TRBJ1-5; D remains ambiguous. The V gene lost 0 bases and the J gene lost 5 bases, with 8 bases spanning the gap. Looked up from germline, CDR1 is MRHNA and CDR2 is SNTAGT. The CDR3 totals 14 residues.

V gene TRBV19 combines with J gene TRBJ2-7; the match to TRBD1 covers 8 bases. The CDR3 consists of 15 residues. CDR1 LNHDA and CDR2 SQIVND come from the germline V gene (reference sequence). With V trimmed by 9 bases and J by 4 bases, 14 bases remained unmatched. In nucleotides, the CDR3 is TGTGCCAGCAGCTTCGGGGCAGGGGGCGCGTACGAGCAGTACGTC. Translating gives CASSFGAGGAYEQYV.

In DNA form, the CDR3 reads TGCGCCAGCAGCTCCTTAGGGGGCACGGAGACCCAGTACTTC. It translates to CASSSLGGTETQYF. The chain is built from TRBV5-1 and TRBJ2-5; TRBD1 matches 7 bases. The CDR3 is made up of 14 amino acids. Germline loops: CDR1 SGHRS, CDR2 YFSETQ. Germline trimming cut 3 bases from V and 5 bases from J; bases unmatched to any gene: 7.

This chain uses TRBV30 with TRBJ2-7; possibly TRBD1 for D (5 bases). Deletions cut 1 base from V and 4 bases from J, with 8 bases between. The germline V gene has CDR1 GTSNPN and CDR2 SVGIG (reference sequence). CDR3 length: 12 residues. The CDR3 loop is CAWSGSGYEQYV. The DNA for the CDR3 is TGTGCCTGGAGTGGATCAGGGTACGAGCAGTACGTC.

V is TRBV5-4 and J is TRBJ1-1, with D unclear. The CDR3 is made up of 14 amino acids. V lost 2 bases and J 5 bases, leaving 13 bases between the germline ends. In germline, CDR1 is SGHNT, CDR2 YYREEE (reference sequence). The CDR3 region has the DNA TGTGCCAGCAGCTTCGGGAATCCGGGGACTGAAGCTTTCTTT. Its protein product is CASSFGNPGTEAFF.

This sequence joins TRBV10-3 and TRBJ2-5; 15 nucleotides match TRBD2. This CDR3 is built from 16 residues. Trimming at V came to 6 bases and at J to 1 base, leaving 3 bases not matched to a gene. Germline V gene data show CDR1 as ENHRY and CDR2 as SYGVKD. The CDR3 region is CAIRPGLAGGQETQYF. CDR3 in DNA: TGTGCCATCAGACCGGGACTAGCGGGGGGCCAAGAGACCCAGTACTTC.